This T cell receptor beta chain appears in the sequencing data of a study of cytomegalovirus exposure and HLA in healthy donors. At the level of the study: One earlier analysis, a look at 200 million or so T cells, found some 120 million unique TCR beta sequences. Study-wide results and caveats: TCR beta V- and J-gene trimming, according to a later analysis, was linked to a missense DCLRE1C variant. A prior analysis recorded that most TCR beta V segments were productive about 90% or about 30% of the time. A cluster of highly shared sequence variants was likely a sequencing artifact.

The PCR made use of 60 Vbeta and 13 Jbeta primers. Sequencing was performed with immunoSEQ multiplex PCR; in TCRdb, only in-frame clones are kept and a portion is missing. This table has about 210,000 clones, around four fifths appearing once. This CDR3 is 15 amino acids long. Germline CDR1 and CDR2: SGHRS and YFSETQ. V lost 0 bases to trimming and J lost 2 bases; unmatched junction nucleotides: 2. Note on this clone: No antigen is known for it.

Sequencing input: PBMCs. The rearrangement joins TRBV5-1 to TRBJ2-5, with 9 bases fitting TRBD2. The sequence was collected from a boy aged 5 to 17 in good health and CMV-seronegative. CDR3 sequence reads: CASSLGSGGQETQYF. The DNA for the CDR3 is TGCGCCAGCAGCTTGGGTAGCGGGGGACAAGAGACCCAGTACTTC.